The 7 T cell receptor beta chains below come from one sample, sequenced in a study of T cell responses to AZD1222 COVID-19 vaccine. Produced via immunoSEQ multiplex PCR; TCRdb's table is partial and in-frame only. The sample consists of some 180,000 clones, 80% to 90% of them appearing once. The source material was peripheral blood, sampled on day 0 of AZD1222 vaccination. The receptors stem from an adult in good health.

V usage is TRBV18 and J usage is TRBJ1-6; D might be TRBD1 (5 bases). Germline loops: CDR1 KGHSH, CDR2 LQKENI. The CDR3 runs to 13 residues. Trimming removed 2 bases at V and 8 bases at J, with 7 bases between. The CDR3 is CASSPLGDSPLHF. The CDR3 nucleotides are TGTGCCAGCTCACCATTAGGGGATTCACCCCTCCACTTT.

The V and J genes are TRBV29-1 and TRBJ1-5, with a possible D match to TRBD1 (5 bases). The CDR3 has 14 amino acids. V lost 4 bases, J lost 5 bases, and 15 bases lay in between. The V gene's germline CDR1 is SQVTM and CDR2 ANQGSEA. The CDR3 DNA reads TGCAGCGTTGCTGAGGGGATCGGGTATCAGCCCCAGCATTTT. Protein sequence: CSVAEGIGYQPQHF.

In this sample, this clone turned up a few times. V is TRBV2 and J is TRBJ1-1; no reliable D call. The CDR3 contains 11 residues. Germline assignment: CDR1 SNHLY and CDR2 FYNNEI. Trimming removed 8 bases from V and 1 base from J, with 5 bases in between. CDR3 nucleotides: TGTGCCAGCCGGAAGAACACTGAAGCTTTCTTT. This encodes CASRKNTEAFF.

V is TRBV19 and J is TRBJ2-7; 7 bases match TRBD1. CDR3 length: 15 amino acids. Germline assignment: CDR1 LNHDA and CDR2 SQIVND (reference sequence). Trimming removed 3 bases from V and 2 bases from J; junction bases left unmatched: 7. CDR3 sequence reads: CASSIARGSPYEQYF. In nucleotides, the CDR3 is TGTGCCAGTAGTATTGCCAGGGGGTCACCCTACGAGCAGTACTTC.

The V call is TRBV10-2, the J call TRBJ2-7; 11 nucleotides line up with TRBD2. The length of the CDR3 is 15 residues. V gave up 4 bases and J gave up 3 bases; unmatched junction bases: 5. Looked up from germline, CDR1 is WSHSY and CDR2 is SAAADI. CDR3 residues: CASSATSGNIYEQYF. CDR3 sequence (DNA): TGCGCCAGCAGTGCGACTAGCGGGAACATCTACGAGCAGTACTTC.

The gene calls are TRBV19 and TRBJ2-7; weak D call: TRBD1 (8 bases). The CDR3 is 15 amino acids. Trimming cost V 8 bases and J 2 bases, with 19 bases left between them. The germline gives CDR1 LNHDA, CDR2 SQIVND (reference sequence). The CDR3, as DNA: TGTGCCAGTCTCTCCCACAGGGGGGGAACCTACGAGCAGTACTTC. It is translated as CASLSHRGGTYEQYF.

This rearrangement joins TRBV14 to TRBJ1-1; D not resolved. V gave up 4 bases and J gave up 4 bases, with 13 bases separating them. The CDR3 is 14 amino acids. Germline V lookup: CDR1 SGHDN, CDR2 FVKESK. For the CDR3, the DNA is TGTGCCAGCAGCCCCCAGCTCTTTAGCACTGAAGCTTTCTTT. This encodes CASSPQLFSTEAFF.